These 3 T cell receptor beta chains share one sample of origin, sequenced in a study of identifying expanded T cells in peripheral blood. Sequencing used immunoSEQ multiplex PCR; TCRdb keeps in-frame clones, though not all of them. The data hold tens of thousands of clones, with 84% observed a single time. The sample consisted of blood. These receptors were collected from a person between 18 and 69 years old in good health.

This chain connects TRBV19 to TRBJ1-2; no definite D call. Germline values: CDR1 LNHDA, CDR2 SQIVND (reference sequence). The germline V and J ends were trimmed by 7 bases and 8 bases, with 14 bases remaining between them. CDR3 length equals 12 residues. The CDR3 region is CASTPMAGGYTF. CDR3 in DNA: TGTGCCAGTACTCCTATGGCGGGAGGCTACACCTTC. The full variable domain, completed using reference TRBV19 and TRBJ1-2, is DGGITQSPKYLFRKEGQNVTLSCEQNLNHDAMYWYRQDPGQGLRLIYYSQIVNDFQKGDIAEGYSVSREKKESFPLTVTSAQKNPTAFYLCASTPMAGGYTFGSGTRLTVV.

This clone appeared a single time. The V and J genes are TRBV6-1 and TRBJ1-2, with unresolved D. The CDR3 is 14 residues long. Germline V lookup: CDR1 MNHNS, CDR2 SASEGT. Between the trimmed V and J ends, which lost 3 bases and 4 bases, there was a span of 12 bases. DNA for the CDR3: TGTGCCAGCAGTGATTCACGGCGGGGCTATGGCTACACCTTC. Amino acid sequence: CASSDSRRGYGYTF.

V usage is TRBV9 and J usage is TRBJ2-3; 13 bases line up with TRBD2. This CDR3 is built from 20 residues. V gave up 0 bases and J gave up 1 base; unmatched junction bases: 11. Germline CDR1 SGDLS, CDR2 YYNGEE. The CDR3 DNA is TGTGCCAGCAGCGTAGCAACCTCCGGGACTAGCGGGGCGCGCACAGATACGCAGTATTTT. The encoded protein is CASSVATSGTSGARTDTQYF.